This T cell receptor beta chain appears in the sequencing data of a study of early T cells in non-severe SARS-CoV-2 infection. Study-wide background: From unsorted whole blood, bulk RNA was sequenced, and the chains remained unpaired.

The study's findings and limits: Lookups in VDJdb leaned toward anti-spike CD8 responses and missed private and CD4 specificities.

Points on this clonotype: Its antigen is unknown.

Attachment of unique molecular identifiers was made to individual cDNA molecules. TCRdb reprocessed the 5' RACE reads with MiXCR, giving one entry per CDR3 protein. The table shows 100,000 to 120,000 distinct CDR3 sequences, with around an eighth occurring only once. The sequence derives from an adult who was a healthcare worker with PCR-confirmed SARS-CoV-2 infection or an uninfected control (not recorded which). The specimen was whole blood.

CDR3 sequence reads: CASSTGPMNTEAFF. In nucleotides, the CDR3 is TGTGCCAGCAGCACGGGACCGATGAACACTGAAGCTTTCTTT. The chain combines TRBV7-9 with TRBJ1-1; D is possibly TRBD1 (5 bases). Germline V gene lookup returns CDR1 SEHNR and CDR2 FQNEAQ (reference sequence). CDR3 length: 14 amino acids. Trimming removed 5 bases from V and 0 bases from J, with 10 bases in between.